This T cell receptor (beta chain) is drawn from a study of beta chain features in type 1 diabetes. Study-level points and caveats: The study notes PCR might favor shorter templates equally in patients and controls. There was a moderate but significant shortening of TCRB CDR3s in all four CD4+ subsets of Type 1 diabetes patients. Patients' naive, central memory and Treg TCRB repertoires seemed closer to one another than those of healthy donors.

What was sequenced were expressed TCRB transcripts, since all of the isolated RNA had been reverse transcribed. Each sample of naive, central memory or regulatory T cells had, on average, around 3.5 million reads. Here immunoSEQ multiplex PCR was the method, and the copy in TCRdb shows in-frame clones only, minus some. The sample shows fewer than 45,000 clones, approximately 61% of them seen only once. This clone appeared once. Its antigen is unknown. Trimming took off 1 base at V and 6 bases at J, with 11 bases between the two ends. Germline CDR1 is SEHNR and CDR2 is FQNEAQ (reference sequence). The CDR3 extends over 14 amino acids.

The chain has TRBV7-9 and TRBJ2-3, with D possibly matching TRBD2 (7 bases). Sequences were obtained from Tregs from blood. The TCR sequence derives from a man aged 25 to 40 with type 1 diabetes. Some clones in this sample may be carry-over from other donors' samples. CDR3 sequence: CASSLGGGLDTQYF. CDR3 in DNA: TGTGCCAGCAGCTTAGGGGGGGGGCTCGATACGCAGTATTTT.